This T cell receptor (beta chain) was profiled in a study of tumor-infiltrating lymphocytes in primary liver carcinoma. Findings and caveats of the study: Without sorting, CD4+ versus CD8+ T cell repertoires were not compared.

About this clonotype itself: Its antigen is not identified.

The template, about 510 ng total RNA, yielded TCR beta cDNA made with a constant-region primer. Libraries of TCR beta came from three nested multiplex PCR rounds with slightly modified ARM-PCR. Both of the initial two PCR rounds ran for 10 cycles and employed TRBV1-TRBV30 forward primers alongside a C-beta reverse primer. One entry per CDR3 protein results from TCRdb running MiXCR on the multiplex PCR reads. The sample has a few hundred thousand distinct CDR3 sequences, more than 55% seen once. This CDR3 is built from 16 residues. Per the germline V gene, CDR1 is SGHNT and CDR2 is YENEEA. The V gene end was trimmed by 11 bases and the J gene end by 3 bases; junction bases not matched to a gene: 19. It was unsorted whole blood that yielded blood RNA, and germline DNA was also extracted. Patients were chronically HBV-infected and treatment-naive.

Sequenced: peripheral blood. The sequence derives from a woman under 40 with primary liver carcinoma and hepatitis B virus infection. The gene calls are TRBV11-3 and TRBJ2-7, with 7 positions matching TRBD2. In DNA form, the CDR3 reads TGTGCCGACAGCTTAGATACTAGACGGGACTACTACGAGCAGTACTTC. It is translated as CADSLDTRRDYYEQYF.